One sample yielded the 15 T cell receptor beta chains listed below, sequenced in a study of blood T cell repertoires in COVID-19 (dated by TCRdb to the early 2020s). Library method: the immunoSEQ multiplex PCR assay. TCRdb provides this immuneACCESS table in a form limited to in-frame rearrangements. Some clones are lacking; in checked studies, under half of them reflect an unresolved V gene, and why the rest are absent is not known. The sample table shows 230,000 or so clones, and 81% are seen once. The ten most abundant clones make up 6.5% to 8.5% of the sample. The specimen sequenced was peripheral blood. All receptors derive from an elderly woman with COVID-19, enrolled during active disease.

V gene TRBV18 combines with J gene TRBJ1-2; possible D gene TRBD1, 5 bases. Germline CDR1 is KGHSH and CDR2 is LQKENI. V lost 3 bases, J lost 4 bases, and 15 bases lay in between. The CDR3 consists of 15 residues. CDR3 residues: CASSPVRDFRYGYTF. The CDR3, as DNA: TGTGCCAGCTCACCGGTCAGGGATTTTCGCTATGGCTACACCTTC.

This chain joins TRBV5-5 and TRBJ1-5; 9 nucleotides align to TRBD1. Germline assignment: CDR1 SGHKS and CDR2 YYEKEE (reference sequence). The CDR3 extends over 16 amino acids. With V trimmed by 4 bases and J by 2 bases, 7 bases remained unmatched. The CDR3: CASSPTGGMGNQPQHF. CDR3 sequence (DNA): TGTGCCAGCAGCCCTACAGGGGGCATGGGCAATCAGCCCCAGCATTTT. Full variable domain (outside the CDR3, taken from reference TRBV5-5 and TRBJ1-5): DAGVTQSPTHLIKTRGQQVTLRCSPISGHKSVSWYQQVLGQGPQFIFQYYEKEERGRGNFPDRFSARQFPNYSSELNVNALLLGDSALYLCASSPTGGMGNQPQHFGDGTRLSIL.

The count of this clone is one. The chain is built from TRBV21-1 and TRBJ2-7; whether TRBD1, the table's D call, matches the DNA was not checked. TRBV21-1 is designated a pseudogene. The CDR3 extends over 15 amino acids. The CDR3 coding sequence is TGTGCCAGCAGCAACCGGACAGGTCACGACTACGAGCAGTACTTC. Amino acids: CASSNRTGHDYEQYF.

This rearrangement joins TRBV7-3 to TRBJ2-5; D gene unclear. The germline V gene has CDR1 SGHTA and CDR2 FQGTGA. Trimming cost V 1 base and J 2 bases, with 5 bases left between them. The CDR3 loop spans 13 amino acids. The CDR3 nucleotides read TGTGCCAGCAGCTTAAACAGACAAGAGACCCAGTACTTC. Residues: CASSLNRQETQYF.

This rearrangement joins TRBV12-3 or TRBV12-4 to TRBJ1-1, with D perhaps TRBD1 (6 bases). The V gene lost 8 bases and the J gene lost 5 bases, with 15 bases spanning the gap. The CDR3 is made up of 13 amino acids. CDR3 sequence (DNA): TGTGCCAGCGGGTGGGGACAAGGGACTGAAGCTTTCTTT. This sequence encodes CASGWGQGTEAFF.

The chain links TRBV5-4 to TRBJ2-7; 8 nucleotides match TRBD2. CDR3 length: 15 amino acids. Trimming at V came to 4 bases and at J to 0 bases, leaving 6 bases not matched to a gene. Germline CDR1 is SGHNT and CDR2 is YYREEE (reference sequence). The CDR3 coding sequence is TGTGCCAGCAGCCCGGGGGGGTGGAGCTCCTACGAGCAGTACTTC. It yields the protein CASSPGGWSSYEQYF.

The rearrangement joins TRBV7-6 to TRBJ2-7, with 7 bases identical to TRBD1. Germline V CDR1 and CDR2: SGHVS, FNYEAQ. V lost 5 bases to trimming and J lost 0 bases; unmatched junction nucleotides: 7. The CDR3 runs 15 residues. The CDR3 DNA reads TGTGCCAGCAGCCTCCAGGGGGTTTCCTCCTACGAGCAGTACTTC. Its protein is CASSLQGVSSYEQYF.

CDR3 sequence: CASSLVADQPQHF. The CDR3 region has the DNA TGTGCCAGCAGCTTAGTGGCTGATCAGCCCCAGCATTTT. This sequence joins TRBV7-8 and TRBJ1-5; D unresolved. V lost 1 base to trimming and J lost 5 bases, with 6 bases between them. The germline V gene encodes CDR1 SGHVS and CDR2 FQNEAQ. The CDR3 runs to 13 residues.

The V gene is TRBV2, the J gene TRBJ1-1; D may be TRBD1 (5 bases). This CDR3 has 14 residues. The germline V and J ends were trimmed by 7 bases and 1 base, with 13 bases remaining between them. Germline-derived CDR1 and CDR2 are SNHLY and FYNNEI. The CDR3 DNA is TGTGCCAGCATAGGTGCAGGGAAGAACACTGAAGCTTTCTTT. It yields the protein CASIGAGKNTEAFF.

The chain has TRBV6-4 and TRBJ2-1; a weak D match, TRBD1 (6 bases). V dropped 8 bases and J dropped 4 bases, with 12 bases sitting between them. From germline, CDR1 is MRHNA and CDR2 SNTAGT. There are 13 residues in the CDR3. CDR3: CASAYRVYNEQFF. The CDR3 DNA sequence: TGTGCCAGCGCATACAGGGTTTACAATGAGCAGTTCTTC.

This clone was counted once. The rearrangement links TRBV27 to TRBJ2-1; 12 positions agree with TRBD2. There are 18 residues in the CDR3. Germline V gives CDR1 MNHEY, CDR2 SMNVEV (reference sequence). J lost 7 bases, V lost 2 bases, and 12 bases had no gene match. CDR3 in amino acids: CASSLGQLAGGVGNEQFF. The CDR3 DNA sequence: TGTGCCAGCAGTTTAGGACAACTAGCGGGAGGAGTGGGGAATGAGCAGTTCTTC.

The chain joins TRBV12-3 or TRBV12-4 to TRBJ2-7; possibly TRBD1 for D (6 bases). The CDR3 loop spans 12 amino acids. With 1 base removed from V and 6 bases from J, the gap between germline ends came to 7 bases. CDR3 sequence: CASSLDRAEQYF. The DNA of the CDR3 is TGTGCCAGCAGTTTAGACAGGGCCGAGCAGTACTTC.

This clone came up once. J is TRBJ2-1 and V is TRBV19; 8 nucleotides align to TRBD2. CDR3 length: 12 amino acids. V gave up 4 bases and J gave up 15 bases; unmatched junction bases: 8. CDR1 LNHDA and CDR2 SQIVND come from the germline V gene (reference sequence). CDR3: CASSTGGLVWFF. As DNA, the CDR3 is TGTGCCAGTAGTACCGGGGGACTAGTGTGGTTCTTC.

The rearrangement joins TRBV21-1 to TRBJ1-4. TRBV21-1 is a listed pseudogene. The CDR3 runs to 13 residues. CDR3 nucleotides: TGTGCCAGCACCCGCGGGAGTCCCGAAAAACTGTTTTTT. Amino acid sequence: CASTRGSPEKLFF.

About this clone itself: This CDR3 is also generated by other DNA sequences in the sample. The CDR3 region has the DNA TGTGCCAGCAGCCAGGCCTTGAACAGACATGGCTACACCTTC. It specifies CASSQALNRHGYTF. This rearrangement joins TRBV3-1 (or the pseudogene TRBV3-2) to TRBJ1-2; D is unresolved. V lost 3 bases, J lost 6 bases, and 14 bases lay in between. Germline V gene data show CDR1 as LGHDT and CDR2 as YNNKEL (reference sequence). The CDR3 consists of 14 residues.